A single sample is the source of the 10 T cell receptor beta chains below, sequenced in a study of shared clonotypes between healthy human individuals. The method was immunoSEQ multiplex PCR; TCRdb's version includes in-frame clones alone and lacks a portion of them. Of about 2 million clones listed, less than 95% were seen once; the top ten hold roughly 1.1%. It was CD45RO-negative cells, positively selected for CCR7, that made up naive CD8 cells, with terminally differentiated effector memory CD45RA+ cells excluded. Sequencing used naive CD8+ T cells sorted from blood. All receptors derive from a man between 18 and 29 years old in good health.

This rearrangement joins TRBV6-6 to TRBJ2-1, with TRBD2 matching over 8 bases. With 1 base clipped from V and 10 bases from J, the junction kept 9 bases outside the gene matches. The CDR3 runs 15 residues. Germline values: CDR1 MNHNY, CDR2 SVGAGI (reference sequence). The CDR3: CASSYFGTSSAEQFF. CDR3 DNA: TGTGCCAGCAGTTACTTCGGGACTAGTAGCGCAGAGCAGTTCTTC.

Here the CDR3 reads CASSLGEPSEQYF. CDR3 DNA: TGTGCCAGCAGCTTAGGAGAGCCGAGCGAGCAGTACTTC. The V gene is TRBV7-9, the J gene TRBJ2-7; no definite D call. The CDR3 contains 13 residues. The V and J ends lost 1 base and 6 bases respectively, with 10 bases between them. Germline CDR1 SEHNR, CDR2 FQNEAQ (reference sequence).

The chain uses TRBV5-1 and TRBJ2-1; 8 bases map to TRBD2. Germline values: CDR1 SGHRS, CDR2 YFSETQ. Trimming cost V 4 bases and J 4 bases; bases outside gene matches: 10. This CDR3 region has 16 residues. In DNA form, the CDR3 reads TGCGCCAGCAGCCTACTTGAGACTAGCGTTTACAATGAGCAGTTCTTC. Amino acid sequence: CASSLLETSVYNEQFF.

The genes are TRBV6-5 and TRBJ1-1; maybe TRBD1 (5 bases). This CDR3 has 13 residues. Germline-derived CDR1 and CDR2 are MNHEY and SVGAGI. Trimming took 5 bases from V and 0 from J, leaving 7 bases between them. The CDR3: CASSRGLNTEAFF. CDR3 coding DNA: TGTGCCAGCAGTCGGGGGTTGAACACTGAAGCTTTCTTT.

This chain joins TRBV11-2 and TRBJ2-1; D call uncertain. The length of the CDR3 is 10 residues. The V gene lost 6 bases and the J gene lost 9 bases, with 6 bases spanning the gap. Germline assignment: CDR1 SGHAT and CDR2 FQNNGV. The CDR3 protein is CASSGIEQFF. DNA for the CDR3: TGTGCCAGCAGTGGGATTGAGCAGTTCTTC.

This chain links TRBV6-4 with TRBJ1-1; D ambiguous. Trimming removed 1 base at V and 0 bases at J, with 9 bases between. This CDR3 has 15 amino acids. Per germline, CDR1 MRHNA and CDR2 SNTAGT. The CDR3 is CASSDLRTVNTEAFF. The CDR3 DNA sequence: TGTGCCAGCAGTGACTTAAGGACGGTGAACACTGAAGCTTTCTTT.

The chain recombines TRBV2 with TRBJ2-1; D possibly uses TRBD1 or TRBD2 (5 bases each). Trimming cost V 8 bases and J 1 base, with 6 bases left between them. CDR3 length equals 12 residues. Germline CDR1 reads SNHLY; CDR2 reads FYNNEI. CDR3 nucleotide sequence: TGTGCCAGCGGGGGTTCCTACAATGAGCAGTTCTTC. Translating gives CASGGSYNEQFF.

V and J are TRBV11-2 and TRBJ1-1; D is ambiguous. The V end lost 0 bases, the J end lost 0 bases, and 8 bases lay between the germline ends. This CDR3 has 15 residues. Looked up from germline, CDR1 is SGHAT and CDR2 is FQNNGV. CDR3 protein: CASSLDGRLNTEAFF. CDR3 coding DNA: TGTGCCAGCAGCTTAGATGGTCGATTGAACACTGAAGCTTTCTTT.

The chain links TRBV4-1 to TRBJ1-1; D perhaps matches TRBD1 (5 bases). Germline loops: CDR1 MGHRA, CDR2 YSYEKL. The CDR3 totals 16 residues. The V and J ends lost 3 bases and 5 bases respectively, with 19 bases between them. CDR3 DNA: TGCGCCAGCAGCCAGCACCCCGGAGGTGGGGGGACTGAAGCTTTCTTT. Amino acid sequence: CASSQHPGGGGTEAFF.

The V call is TRBV6-5, the J call TRBJ1-2; a possible D gene is TRBD1 (6 bases). This CDR3 comprises 14 residues. Per the germline V gene, CDR1 is MNHEY and CDR2 is SVGAGI. Trimming left V 6 bases short and J 6 bases short, with 17 bases between. In nucleotides, the CDR3 is TGTGCCAGCAGCCCGGTGGTGGGGGGCAATGGCTACACCTTC. Its translation: CASSPVVGGNGYTF.